This T cell receptor beta chain came from a study of cytomegalovirus exposure and HLA in healthy donors listed by TCRdb under 2017. Some background on the complete study: An earlier analysis of approximately 640 of the donors reported more than 250 Gb of sequence data and some 120 million unique TCR beta sequences from 150 million to 200 million T cells. The study aimed to test whether cataloging public T cell receptors could reveal signatures of past pathogen exposure. The number of typed donors differed by locus: about 620-640 for A, B, C, DRB1 and DQB1; some 500 for DQA1; 606 for DPA1; and 450 to 480 for DPB1. In an earlier analysis of 587 of the donors, high-throughput TCR beta sequencing was used to judge whether each TCR beta V gene segment behaved as functional or pseudogenic. Roughly five DR-DQ haplotypes were handled as single units for association and clustering because linkage in the cohort was strong. The study profiled the T cell repertoires of 500 to 800 subjects by immunosequencing and related them to cytomegalovirus serostatus. An early release that covered 500 to 800 HLA-typed donors contained around 300 gigabases of sequencing data and tens of millions of unique TCR sequences. Donor age, sex, ethnicity and CMV serostatus were compiled alongside the repertoire data. Among around 400 genotyped donors of the cohort, an average of about 240,000 unique TCR beta nucleotide sequences were sequenced per donor, roughly 20% of them non-productive. Among the approximately 430 genotyped donors, 81% belonged to the genetic ancestry cluster associated with self-reported Caucasian donors. HLA typing covered class I and class II loci at four-digit resolution. A separate validation cohort of over a hundred different subjects was used in addition to the approximately 700-subject first cohort. In a later analysis, previously published TCR beta repertoires from several hundred donors were re-analyzed and high-resolution HLA genotyping was added so that TCR occurrence patterns could be studied. Every repertoire in the discovery cohort had been generated on one and the same sequencing platform. The study combined high-throughput TCR immunosequencing, statistical association of individual TCRs with disease status, and machine learning to predict cytomegalovirus infection status. In the later analysis, no new phenotypic data were used to find candidate immune exposures; instead, reliance was placed on TCR beta sequences and their occurrence across donors. A later genetic analysis used genome-wide SNP genotypes for about 65% of the 666 donors, treating that subset as a discovery cohort. Points the paper makes about the study in general: A cluster of highly shared sequence variants was judged likely to be a technical artifact of the sequencing pipeline. A later analysis reported that several top co-occurrence clusters appeared linked to parvovirus B19, influenza, CMV and Epstein-Barr virus. Most TCR sequences were seen in very few donors, while some public TCRs were found in many individuals. According to a later analysis, most CMV-associated TCR beta chains appeared to be HLA-restricted, and the HLA associations seemed to be driven largely by CMV exposure. In an earlier analysis of 587 of the donors, most TCR beta V segments appeared in productive rearrangements about 90% or about 30% of the time, broadly matching IMGT annotations. This cohort had only TCR beta chains sequenced, and the lack of alpha or paired-chain data limited which features could be detected. For the cohort, immune exposure information was limited to CMV serostatus. A later analysis found that TCR association rates varied across HLA loci, with DRB1 alleles showing the most associated TCRs and HLA-C alleles the fewest. The 87-base-pair reads could not distinguish some IMGT-functional V segments, including TRBV6-2 and TRBV6-3, so those segments were excluded. A later genetic analysis reported fewer N-insertions in productive TCRs among donors in an Asian-associated ancestry cluster than the roughly 700-donor mean. When HLA alleles, especially DR and DQ, strongly co-occurred, TCR associations were difficult to assign to individual alleles. According to the authors, the approach could potentially be generalized to other disease states and immunological phenotypes. In vitro tests confirmed that a few of the cytomegalovirus-associated TCR beta chains recognize cytomegalovirus antigens. Because some donors lacked HLA typing at each locus, the association tests relied only on the typed subset. Correlated functional status among segregating V segments might be attributable to linkage disequilibrium, but an unknown experimental factor could not be ruled out. A further reported finding was that TCR beta sequences accurately predicted the HLA-A and HLA-B alleles for most subjects in the first cohort. Some 16 rarely observed V segments, including chromosome 9 orphons, were excluded from the earlier analysis of some 590 of the donors because counts were too low. The study gave a list of under 200 TCR beta chains associated with cytomegalovirus. The classifier was reported to diagnose cytomegalovirus status with high specificity and sensitivity in both the original cohort and the validation cohort. V-gene and J-gene trimming of TCR beta chains was associated with a missense DCLRE1C variant in a later genetic analysis, and the association was replicated in an independent cohort. A later analysis associated 16,951 TCR beta sequences with specific HLA alleles at a false discovery rate of 0.05. A later analysis found that HLA-associated TCR beta chains were more clonally expanded and had lower generation probabilities than equally common non-associated chains. Roughly uniform sequencing depth across donors was assumed in presence/absence analyses, although this assumption may not hold.

The cysteine opens and the phenylalanine closes a CDR3 of 14 amino acids. Just the 42-base CDR3 DNA is kept, in frame starting at base 1. Trimming accounts for 2 bases at V and 6 bases at J, while the number of junction bases matched to no gene is 3. Per the germline V gene, LGHNA is the CDR1 and YNFKEQ is the CDR2. The library came from the immunoSEQ multiplex PCR assay. For the multiplex PCR, a mixture combining 60 forward primers for TCR Vbeta segments and 13 reverse primers for TCR Jbeta segments was used. Amplification of the CDR3 region of rearranged TCR beta genes was performed with a multiplex PCR assay on genomic DNA. On the Illumina HiSeq System, the amplified TCR beta libraries were sequenced as 87-base-pair reads. Per the original workflow: A later analysis tallied 75 million to 85 million unique TCR beta chains across the 610 or so repertoires, and some 12 million of those chains were shared by two or more donors. Raw reads were error-corrected and collapsed into unique sequences by a nearest-neighbor algorithm in which closely related sequences were merged to remove PCR and sequencing errors. To assign V, D and J gene segments, CDR3 sequences were aligned to IMGT reference sequences. For a sequence to be retained, at least a six-nucleotide match to both a V gene segment and a J gene segment was required. A rearrangement counted as productive if the CDR3 had no stop codons and remained in frame with V and J, and every other rearrangement counted as non-productive. CDR3 was defined according to IMGT convention as the region running from the second conserved V-encoded cysteine to the conserved J-encoded phenylalanine. In an earlier analysis of more than 550 of the donors, sequences lacking an unambiguous match to a single V gene segment were excluded. In an earlier analysis of almost 600 of the donors, a V segment was called functional when productive rearrangements were above 56.7%, and segregating when the standard deviation between donors exceeded 5%. A statistical classification framework was built to diagnose cytomegalovirus status from the catalog of TCR beta chain sequences. In a later analysis, TCR nucleotide sequences were compared against IMGT/GENE-DB human TR gene sequences so that V and J genes could be assigned. The TCRdist pipeline was used in a later analysis to assign CDR3 sequences and most-parsimonious VDJ recombination scenarios. In a later analysis, each TCR beta chain was defined by its CDR3 amino acid sequence together with its V-gene family, and reads lacking a unique V-gene family were excluded. To address suspected cross-contamination and a sequencing artifact, a later analysis removed around 600 highly shared, low-generation-probability nucleotide sequences. In a later analysis, a clonal expansion index for each public chain was calculated from normalized within-repertoire ranks of inferred template counts. A later analysis computed generation probabilities with a VDJ recombination model fitted to out-of-frame rearrangements, and checked the results against IGoR. A later analysis scored TCR-TCR, TCR-HLA and TCR-CMV co-occurrence with hypergeometric tests, applying a repertoire-size bias correction to TCR pairs. A later analysis estimated false discovery rates by permuting HLA or CMV assignments 20 times. In a later analysis, co-occurring TCRs were grouped using DBSCAN, with TCRdist sequence similarity added in when clustering inside HLA-allele-positive subsets. Repertoires with fewer than 30,000 or more than 120,000 public chains were left out of co-occurrence clustering, as were a handful of repertoires with anomalous nucleotide sharing. The clones in this table, taken by TCRdb from immuneACCESS, are in-frame only. Not every clone is retained; where verified, under half of the shortfall comes from an unresolved V gene, and the cause of the rest is unknown. For V, J and clone size, that table is used; D and trimming come from the DNA. Here the sample has roughly 80,000 clones; under 85% occur a single time. In total, the top ten clones hold around 15% of the sample.

A word on this clone: Its antigen specificity is not known. Base qualities are not provided; no much larger clone lies one nucleotide away.

The cohort was made up of approximately 670 healthy bone marrow donors. Cohort members were all nominally healthy when sampled, although unrecorded immune exposures were likely present. The donor was CMV seropositive and belonged to the group of 250 to 350 seropositive cohort members. Each donor provided a peripheral blood sample, and peripheral blood mononuclear cells were used for TCR beta sequencing. The Qiagen DNeasy Blood Extraction Kit was used to extract genomic DNA from the blood cell samples. This TCR was recovered from a woman in her thirties or forties in good health and CMV-seropositive. Material for sequencing was PBMCs. This sequence uses TRBV4-2 and TRBJ1-2; TRBD1 matches 10 bases in the middle. DNA sequence: TGTGCCAGCAGCCAACCGGGACAGGGGCATGGCTACACCTTC. This codes for CASSQPGQGHGYTF.